This T cell receptor beta chain is drawn from a study of cytomegalovirus exposure and HLA in healthy donors. General study points: Sequence variants that were highly shared formed a cluster that was likely a sequencing artifact.

Deletions cut 7 bases from V and 5 bases from J, with 15 bases between. From germline, CDR1 is GTSNPN and CDR2 SVGIG (reference sequence). CDR3 length equals 13 residues. This clone is a singleton in its sample. Its antigen is undetermined. PCR used 60 Vbeta primers and 13 Jbeta primers. Authors' methods: As a later analysis found, there were tens of millions of unique TCR beta chains, of which roughly 11 million were shared. This table comes from immunoSEQ multiplex PCR, and its TCRdb copy is limited to in-frame clones, with some not included. That table is the source of V, J and clone size, and D and trimming were worked out from the DNA. The sample consists of about 85,000 clones, about 66% of them appearing once.

The specimen sequenced was PBMCs. This sequence was found in a man under 40 in good health and CMV-seronegative. The rearrangement links TRBV30 to TRBJ1-5, with D perhaps matching TRBD1 (6 bases). The CDR3 bases are TGTGCCTCTATGACAGGCTTTGATCAGCCCCAGCATTTT. This encodes CASMTGFDQPQHF.